Reported below is one T cell receptor beta chain. The antigen remains unidentified. The PCR employed 60 Vbeta primers together with 13 Jbeta primers. Sequencing used immunoSEQ multiplex PCR; TCRdb keeps in-frame clones, though not all of them. In the table there are tens of thousands of clones, roughly 79% of which are singletons. These data originate in a study of cytomegalovirus exposure and HLA in healthy donors. Germline V gene lookup returns CDR1 SGHVS and CDR2 FNYEAQ. The CDR3 runs to 16 residues. Trimming at V came to 2 bases and at J to 7 bases, leaving 14 bases not matched to a gene. Findings and limits, study-wide: Presence/absence analyses rested on an assumption that sequencing depth was roughly uniform across donors. Overall, roughly 160 TCR beta chains were annotated as cytomegalovirus-associated. Analysis performed later found 15,000 or so TCR beta sequences associated with HLA alleles at 0.05 false discovery rate. Despite most TCR sequences being rare, some public TCRs occurred in many donors.

This rearrangement joins TRBV7-6 to TRBJ2-7; 7 nucleotides align to TRBD2. The specimen sequenced was PBMCs. This TCR derives from a male donor in good health and CMV-seropositive. The chain's CDR3 is CASSLLDGGSLGEQYF. In DNA, the CDR3 is TGTGCCAGCAGCTTACTGGACGGGGGGAGCCTAGGGGAGCAGTACTTC.